The sequence of this TCR beta chain was determined in a study of cytomegalovirus exposure and HLA in healthy donors (dated by TCRdb to about 2017). Some background on the complete study: According to an earlier analysis of 587 of the donors, about 179 million T cells yielded roughly 100 million unique TCR beta sequences and about 300 Gb of sequence data. The study was designed to test whether signatures of past pathogen exposure could be identified by cataloging public T cell receptors. An earlier analysis of more than 450 of the donors used high-throughput TCR beta sequencing to judge whether each TCR beta V gene segment behaved as functional or pseudogenic. In a later genetic analysis, genome-wide SNP genotypes for 398 of the 666 donors were used, and that subset was treated as a discovery cohort. HLA typing covered class I and class II loci at four-digit resolution. An early release that covered about 600 HLA-typed donors contained approximately 300 gigabases of sequencing data and 70 million to 100 million unique TCR sequences. Besides the first cohort of roughly 640 subjects, a separate validation cohort made up of over a hundred different subjects was used. The study profiled the T cell repertoires of about 640 subjects by immunosequencing and related them to cytomegalovirus serostatus. Alongside the repertoire data, information on donor age, sex, ethnicity and CMV serostatus was compiled. A later analysis re-analyzed previously published TCR beta repertoires from about 600 donors and added high-resolution HLA genotyping to study TCR occurrence patterns. Typing coverage varied by locus: roughly 629-630 donors for A, B, C, DRB1 and DQB1; roughly 500 for DQA1; about 600 for DPA1; 400 to 480 for DPB1. Across around 400 genotyped donors of the cohort, an average of approximately 200,000 unique TCR beta nucleotide sequences per donor were sequenced, and around 20% of those sequences were non-productive. The study combined high-throughput TCR immunosequencing, statistical association of individual TCRs with disease status, and machine learning to predict cytomegalovirus infection status. A handful of DR-DQ haplotypes were handled as single units for association and clustering because linkage in the cohort was strong. The later analysis used no new phenotypic data to find candidate immune exposures, relying instead on TCR beta sequences and their occurrence across donors. Among the roughly 400 genotyped donors, about 83% belonged to the genetic ancestry cluster associated with self-reported Caucasian donors. All discovery cohort repertoires had been generated using a single sequencing platform.

The cohort consisted of 670 or so healthy bone marrow donors. At the time of sampling, all cohort members were nominally healthy, though unrecorded immune exposures were likely present. The donor tested CMV seropositive, placing the donor among the roughly 300 seropositive members of the cohort. Each donor provided a peripheral blood sample, and peripheral blood mononuclear cells were used for TCR beta sequencing. The Qiagen DNeasy Blood Extraction Kit was used to extract genomic DNA from the blood cell samples. Based on the germline V gene, the CDR1 and CDR2 sequences are SGHTA and FQGTGA. At the junction V is shortened by 1 base and J by 0 bases, with 9 bases in between. From the cysteine up to the phenylalanine, the CDR3 has a length of 15 residues. Only the CDR3 part of the read is kept: 45 bases, read in frame from the first base. In the case of this clone: Its binding antigen is unknown. No per-base quality is available; no much larger clone lies one base away.

The library relied on the immunoSEQ multiplex PCR assay. A mixture of 60 forward primers for TCR Vbeta segments and 13 reverse primers for TCR Jbeta segments was used in the multiplex PCR. The CDR3 region of rearranged TCR beta genes was amplified from genomic DNA by a multiplex PCR assay. Amplified TCR beta libraries were sequenced as 87-base-pair reads on the Illumina HiSeq System. The authors' analysis ran thus. In a later analysis, some 80 million unique TCR beta chains were counted across the approximately 640 repertoires, and approximately 9.9 million of these chains were shared by at least two donors. To remove PCR and sequencing errors, raw reads were error-corrected and collapsed into unique sequences using a nearest-neighbor algorithm that merged closely related sequences. To assign V, D and J gene segments, CDR3 sequences were aligned to IMGT reference sequences. Each retained sequence needed at least a six-nucleotide match to both a V gene segment and a J gene segment. A rearrangement counted as productive if the CDR3 had no stop codons and remained in frame with V and J, and every other rearrangement counted as non-productive. CDR3 was defined by IMGT convention, running from the second conserved V-encoded cysteine to the conserved J-encoded phenylalanine. In an earlier analysis of around 540 of the donors, sequences lacking an unambiguous match to a single V gene segment were excluded. An earlier analysis of some 610 of the donors called V segments functional above 56.7% productive rearrangements and segregating when the between-donor standard deviation exceeded 5%. A statistical classification framework was built for diagnosing cytomegalovirus status from the catalog of TCR beta chain sequences. A later analysis assigned V and J genes by comparing TCR nucleotide sequences with IMGT/GENE-DB human TR gene sequences. The TCRdist pipeline was used in a later analysis to assign CDR3 sequences and most-parsimonious VDJ recombination scenarios. In a later analysis, every TCR beta chain was defined by the combination of its CDR3 amino acid sequence and its V-gene family, and reads without a unique V-gene family were dropped. In a later analysis, several hundred highly shared, low-generation-probability nucleotide sequences were removed to address suspected cross-contamination and a sequencing artifact. In a later analysis, a clonal expansion index for each public chain was calculated from normalized within-repertoire ranks of inferred template counts. Generation probabilities in a later analysis came from a VDJ recombination model fitted to out-of-frame rearrangements, and those results were checked against IGoR. Hypergeometric tests were used in a later analysis to score TCR-TCR, TCR-HLA and TCR-CMV co-occurrence, with a repertoire-size bias correction applied to the TCR pairs. To estimate false discovery rates, a later analysis permuted the HLA or CMV assignments 20 times. In a later analysis, co-occurring TCRs were grouped using DBSCAN, and TCRdist sequence similarity was added for clustering within HLA-allele-positive subsets. For co-occurrence clustering, repertoires with fewer than 30,000 or more than 120,000 public chains were excluded, along with about five repertoires with anomalous nucleotide sharing. The clones in this table, taken by TCRdb from immuneACCESS, are in-frame only. Not every clone is retained; where verified, under half of the shortfall comes from an unresolved V gene, and the cause of the rest is unknown. The V and J calls and clone size come from that table; D and trimming were worked out from the DNA. Across this sample there are around 58,000 clones, with 65% to 80% seen only once. The top ten constitute approximately 35% of the sample.

Overall study outcomes, separate from this receptor: When HLA alleles, especially DR and DQ, strongly co-occurred, attributing TCR associations to individual alleles was difficult. Roughly uniform sequencing depth across donors was assumed in presence/absence analyses, although this assumption may not hold. A total of some 180 TCR beta chains were listed by the study as associated with cytomegalovirus. Most CMV-associated TCR beta chains appeared to be HLA-restricted in a later analysis, and the HLA associations seemed to be driven largely by CMV exposure. In vitro tests confirmed that three of the cytomegalovirus-associated TCR beta chains recognize cytomegalovirus antigens. The 87-base-pair reads could not distinguish some IMGT-functional V segments, including TRBV6-2 and TRBV6-3, so those segments were excluded. A later analysis reported that several top co-occurrence clusters appeared linked to parvovirus B19, influenza, CMV and Epstein-Barr virus. The authors suggested that the approach could potentially be extended to other disease states and immunological phenotypes. In this cohort, only TCR beta chains were sequenced, and detectable features were limited by the absence of alpha or paired-chain data. Because HLA typing was unavailable for some donors at each locus, only the typed subset was used in association tests. In a later analysis, more than 15,000 TCR beta sequences were associated with specific HLA alleles at a false discovery rate of 0.05. Correlated functional status among segregating V segments might be attributable to linkage disequilibrium, but an unknown experimental factor could not be ruled out. In an earlier analysis of roughly 560 of the donors, most TCR beta V segments were observed in productive rearrangements about 87% or about 30% of the time, broadly matching IMGT annotations. A further reported finding was that TCR beta sequences accurately predicted the HLA-A and HLA-B alleles for most subjects in the first cohort. Most TCR sequences were observed very rarely across donors, whereas some public TCRs were present in many individuals. An association between a missense DCLRE1C variant and V-gene and J-gene trimming of TCR beta chains was found in a later genetic analysis and replicated in an independent cohort. In a later analysis, HLA-associated TCR beta chains were found to be more clonally expanded and to have lower generation probabilities than equally common non-associated chains. For the cohort, immune exposure information was limited to CMV serostatus. Because counts were too low, 15 to 20 rarely observed V segments, including chromosome 9 orphons, were left out of the earlier analysis of roughly 600 of the donors. According to a later genetic analysis, donors in an Asian-associated ancestry cluster had fewer N-insertions in productive TCRs than the roughly 700-donor mean. In a later analysis, the rate of TCR association differed among HLA loci, with DRB1 alleles having the most associated TCRs and HLA-C alleles having the fewest. In both the original and validation cohorts, the classifier was reported to diagnose cytomegalovirus status with high specificity and sensitivity. A cluster of highly shared sequence variants was judged likely to be a technical artifact of the sequencing pipeline.

The sample comprised PBMCs. The rearranged chain carries TRBV7-3 and TRBJ2-5; the D gene is perhaps TRBD2, from 6 matching bases. The origin of this receptor is a man aged 40-49 years in good health and CMV-seropositive. The nucleotides read TGTGCCAGCAGCTTAATGGGGGGAAACCAAGAGACCCAGTACTTC. Its protein is CASSLMGGNQETQYF.